The following is a TCR beta chain sequence with its context. TCRdb called clones again from the PCR reads with MiXCR. The sample holds 43,000 or so clones, less than 5% seen once. The V gene's germline CDR1 is MNHEY and CDR2 SVGAGI. Trimming stripped 0 bases from V and 5 bases from J, with 7 bases between. The CDR3 is made up of 13 amino acids. The data stem from a study of metastatic and nonmetastatic thyroid tumors. All patients were untreated before thyroid surgery. The genes are TRBV6-5 and TRBJ1-1; D is unresolved. The sequence was obtained from a female donor with papillary thyroid cancer or a benign thyroid nodule (not recorded which). Some clones in this sample may be carry-over from other donors' samples. Sequenced: blood. The CDR3 sequence is CASSYSSRTEAFF. The CDR3 DNA sequence: TGTGCCAGCAGTTACTCGAGTCGGACTGAAGCTTTCTTT.